This T cell receptor beta chain is from a study of blood T cell repertoires in COVID-19. Study background: Researchers got acute and convalescent COVID-19 samples from the United States, Italy and Spain.

This clone showed up just a few times. Clones were sequenced by immunoSEQ multiplex PCR, and TCRdb holds only the in-frame ones, with some missing. This sample yields roughly 200,000 clones, of which approximately 89% are seen a single time; 7.5% to 9.5% belongs to the top ten. The specimen sequenced was peripheral blood. The source is a woman in her fifties or sixties with acute or convalescent COVID-19.

CDR3 in DNA: TGCGCCAGCAGCTACGGACTAGCGGGAGAGGTGGGGCGGGAGCAGTACTTC. It yields the protein CASSYGLAGEVGREQYF. This sequence joins TRBV5-1 and TRBJ2-7, with 13 bases fitting TRBD2. Germline values: CDR1 SGHRS, CDR2 YFSETQ. This CDR3 region has 17 residues. After removal of 3 bases from V and 7 bases from J, the junction contained 13 bases not matched to a gene.